The following is a T cell receptor (beta chain) sequence with its context. Its antigen is currently unknown. TCRdb used MiXCR to reprocess the reads, holding one entry per CDR3 protein. This table has approximately 990,000 distinct CDR3 sequences, under 40% appearing once. The CDR3 is 14 amino acids. Trimming at V came to 4 bases and at J to 8 bases, leaving 7 bases not matched to a gene. CDR1 is SNHLY, CDR2 FYNNEI, per germline. The sample belongs to a study of T cell repertoires in cytomegalovirus infection. The V and J genes are TRBV2 and TRBJ1-4; 7 bases are a match to TRBD1. The sequence came from a human donor in good health (CMV status not recorded). Some clones in this sample may be carry-over from other donors' samples. The sample was cultured CD8+ T cells from PBMCs, taken from culture after CMV antigen stimulation. In DNA form, the CDR3 reads TGTGCCAGCAGTGGAGACAGGGACGGCGAAAAACTGTTTTTT. This codes for CASSGDRDGEKLFF.